The 18 T cell receptor beta chains below were found in one sample sequenced in a study of T cells after posttransplantation cyclophosphamide (dated by TCRdb to about 2016). The library was made by the immunoSEQ multiplex PCR assay. Held by TCRdb, this immuneACCESS table contains in-frame sequences only and omits some clones. Under half of the omission traces to an unresolved V gene where checked; the cause of the rest is unknown. With tens of thousands of clones recorded, this sample contains no clone counted only once. The biggest ten clones account for about 2% of the sample. Sequencing was performed on PBMCs. All receptors come from a man in his forties in good health, CMV-negative, and a related stem cell transplant donor.

In its sample, this clone was seen many times. The rearrangement joins TRBV10-3 to TRBJ2-1; 11 bases are shared with TRBD2. The CDR3 length is 13 residues. The V gene's germline CDR1 is ENHRY and CDR2 SYGVKD. J lost 8 bases, V lost 6 bases, and 3 bases had no gene match. CDR3 sequence reads: CAIRTSGIDEQFF. CDR3 bases: TGTGCCATCAGGACTAGCGGGATCGATGAGCAGTTCTTC.

This clone was recorded many times. The V call is TRBV6-5, the J call TRBJ1-2; 9 positions match TRBD1. V shed 6 bases, J shed 7 bases, and the junction held 3 bases outside the gene matches. This CDR3 comprises 12 residues. Germline CDR1 MNHEY, CDR2 SVGAGI. DNA for the CDR3: TGTGCCAGCAGCGGGACAGGGTCTGGCTACACCTTC. Its protein product is CASSGTGSGYTF.

This clone was seen ten or more times. The chain recombines TRBV6-1 with TRBJ1-2, with TRBD1 matching over 10 bases. V gave up 3 bases and J gave up 2 bases; unmatched junction bases: 6. The CDR3 contains 16 residues. Germline CDR1 MNHNS, CDR2 SASEGT. The CDR3: CASSDPRGQGNYGYTF. CDR3 in DNA: TGTGCCAGCAGTGACCCCCGGGGACAGGGGAACTATGGCTACACCTTC.

This clone was detected a few times. The rearrangement links TRBV15 to TRBJ1-2, with D maybe TRBD1 (6 bases). V dropped 1 base and J dropped 6 bases, with 12 bases sitting between them. Germline V gene lookup returns CDR1 LNHNV and CDR2 YYDKDF (reference sequence). The CDR3 totals 14 residues. The CDR3 protein is CATSRVRGADGYTF. The CDR3 nucleotides are TGTGCCACCAGCAGAGTTCGGGGGGCGGATGGCTACACCTTC.

Ten or more counts support this clone. This chain uses TRBV6-4 with TRBJ2-1; maybe TRBD1 (5 bases). Germline CDR1 is MRHNA and CDR2 is SNTAGT. The CDR3 is made up of 16 amino acids. V lost 6 bases to trimming and J lost 1 base, with 16 bases between them. The CDR3 loop is CASSLTLGASYNEQFF. The CDR3 DNA follows: TGTGCCAGCAGCCTCACATTAGGGGCTTCCTACAATGAGCAGTTCTTC.

This clone has a count of ten or more. This rearrangement joins TRBV10-3 to TRBJ1-2, with D unclear. Germline V gene data show CDR1 as ENHRY and CDR2 as SYGVKD. V was trimmed by 2 bases and J by 2 bases, leaving 6 bases between them. The CDR3 length is 13 residues. The CDR3 coding sequence is TGTGCCATCAGTGAGGAGACAAACTATGGCTACACCTTC. It codes for CAISEETNYGYTF.

The chain links TRBV6-6 to TRBJ2-4, with 8 bases that match TRBD2. This CDR3 comprises 16 residues. CDR1 and CDR2 (germline): MNHNY, SVGAGI (reference sequence). Trimming took 6 bases from V and 1 from J; bases not matched to a gene: 8. CDR3 amino acids: CASSTGLAAAKNIQYF. In DNA form, the CDR3 reads TGTGCCAGCAGCACTGGACTAGCTGCGGCCAAAAACATTCAGTACTTC.

This clone was recorded many times. The chain links TRBV19 to TRBJ1-4; TRBD1 aligns across 9 bases. V shed 2 bases, J shed 1 base, and the junction held 5 bases outside the gene matches. The CDR3 covers 17 residues. The germline CDR1 and CDR2 sequences are LNHDA and SQIVND (reference sequence). This CDR3 reads CASSIKDRGLTNEKLFF. As DNA, the CDR3 is TGTGCCAGTAGTATAAAAGACAGGGGGTTAACTAATGAAAAACTGTTTTTT.

The table lists this clone with many counts. The chain employs TRBV10-3 and TRBJ2-1; 10 bases match TRBD2. Germline lookup yields CDR1 ENHRY and CDR2 SYGVKD. The CDR3 loop spans 17 amino acids. The V gene end was trimmed by 6 bases and the J gene end by 7 bases; junction bases not matched to a gene: 15. The CDR3 region has the DNA TGTGCCATCAGCGACCTAGCGGGAGCGCCCAAAGAGAATGAGCAGTTCTTC. This sequence encodes CAISDLAGAPKENEQFF.

The table lists this clone with a few counts. The chain links TRBV4-3 to TRBJ2-5, with TRBD1 matching 7 bases. CDR1 and CDR2 from the germline V gene are LGHNA and YSLEER. The CDR3 has 13 residues. Unmatched junction bases numbered 10, after V lost 8 bases and J lost 7 bases. The CDR3 coding sequence is TGCGCCAGCGGCCGGACAGGCGAGGGGACCCAGTACTTC. Translation: CASGRTGEGTQYF.

This clone has at least ten counts. The CDR3 bases are TGTGCCAGTCAGGCCCAGGGGGCGAGAAACACCATATATTTT. This gives the protein CASQAQGARNTIYF. The V and J genes are TRBV19 and TRBJ1-3, with 8 bases aligning to TRBD1. V shed 8 bases and J 5 bases; nucleotides not matched to a gene: 8. Germline CDR1 is LNHDA and CDR2 is SQIVND (reference sequence). The CDR3 contains 14 residues. Based on the CDR3 plus reference TRBV19 and TRBJ1-3, the full variable domain is DGGITQSPKYLFRKEGQNVTLSCEQNLNHDAMYWYRQDPGQGLRLIYYSQIVNDFQKGDIAEGYSVSREKKESFPLTVTSAQKNPTAFYLCASQAQGARNTIYFGEGSWLTVV.

The table lists this clone with many counts. Without the conserved terminal phenylalanine or tryptophan, this CDR3 likely stems from a read error. The DNA is omitted, as the CDR3 cannot be located on it reliably, and the CDR3 follows TCRdb's listing. V gene TRBV10-1 combines with J gene TRBJ2-7; the table assigns TRBD1, which was not confirmed against the DNA. The V gene's germline CDR1 is WNHNN and CDR2 SYGVQD (reference sequence). The CDR3 comprises 9 residues, both ends counted. The CDR3: CASRNDRFL.

This clone was detected a few times. The rearrangement joins TRBV6-1 to TRBJ2-1, with D possibly being TRBD2 (6 bases). The germline V gene has CDR1 MNHNS and CDR2 SASEGT. The CDR3 covers 16 residues. The V end lost 0 bases, the J end lost 6 bases, and 15 bases lay between the germline ends. CDR3: CASSEAASWRGNEQFF. Here the CDR3 DNA reads TGTGCCAGCAGTGAAGCGGCTAGCTGGAGGGGCAATGAGCAGTTCTTC.

This clone has a count of ten or more. The J gene is TRBJ1-1, the V gene TRBV18; D is perhaps TRBD1 (5 bases). The ends were cut back, 4 bases at V and 8 bases at J, with 17 bases in the middle. The V gene's germline CDR1 is KGHSH and CDR2 LQKENI. The CDR3 contains 14 residues. DNA for the CDR3: TGTGCCAGCTCACGGATGGGCAGGGCCGAAGAAGCTTTCTTT. Translating it yields CASSRMGRAEEAFF. Looking up the rest from reference TRBV18 and TRBJ1-1 gives the full variable domain: NAGVMQNPRHLVRRRGQEARLRCSPMKGHSHVYWYRQLPEEGLKFMVYLQKENIIDESGMPKERFSAEFPKEGPSILRIQQVVRGDSAAYFCASSRMGRAEEAFFGQGTRLTVV.

This clone was counted at least ten times. The V and J genes are TRBV9 and TRBJ2-2; D possibly corresponds to TRBD1 (5 bases). V lost 4 bases to trimming and J lost 6 bases, with 19 bases between them. Per the germline V gene, CDR1 is SGDLS and CDR2 is YYNGEE. The CDR3 consists of 16 residues. CDR3 sequence: CASSPSWGRAAGELFF. The CDR3 DNA reads as TGTGCCAGCAGCCCCTCATGGGGCCGGGCCGCCGGGGAGCTGTTTTTT.

There are many counts of this clone. The J gene is TRBJ1-1, the V gene TRBV27, with D possibly being TRBD1 (5 bases). V was cut by 5 bases and J by 0 bases, with 10 bases left in between. The CDR3 runs to 14 residues. CDR1 and CDR2 (germline): MNHEY, SMNVEV (reference sequence). Written as DNA, the CDR3 is TGTGCCAGCAGTCCCGGGACTGTGAACACTGAAGCTTTCTTT. Amino acid sequence: CASSPGTVNTEAFF.

In this sample, this clone turned up many times. The V gene is TRBV11-2, the J gene TRBJ1-2; D unresolved. The V and J ends lost 1 base and 5 bases respectively, with 11 bases between them. Germline V gene lookup returns CDR1 SGHAT and CDR2 FQNNGV. This CDR3 region has 14 residues. CDR3 protein: CASSLGDSQYGYTF. The CDR3 DNA reads as TGTGCCAGCAGCTTAGGTGACTCACAATATGGCTACACCTTC.

This chain connects TRBV6-6 to TRBJ2-7; 9 bases are shared with TRBD2. Germline values: CDR1 MNHNY, CDR2 SVGAGI (reference sequence). Trimming cost V 7 bases and J 3 bases; bases outside gene matches: 7. The CDR3 is 14 amino acids. The CDR3 region is CASTQRGEGYEQYF. The CDR3 DNA sequence: TGTGCCAGCACCCAGCGGGGGGAAGGCTACGAGCAGTACTTC.